The 4 T cell receptor beta chains in this list originate from one sample, sequenced in a study of T-cell memory formation after mild COVID-19. One entry per CDR3 protein, called by TCRdb with MiXCR from the 5' RACE reads. This table holds fewer than 350,000 distinct CDR3 sequences, roughly 15% found once. Sequences were obtained from PBMCs or a T cell subset sorted from them (not recorded which). These receptor sequences come from a man aged 18 to 30 who had mild COVID-19 (a few samples of this study predate the infection). Cell type and time point are not known.

This clonotype was recorded a few times. J is TRBJ2-3 and V is TRBV4-2, with TRBD1 identical over 9 bases. Germline V CDR1 and CDR2: LGHNA, YNFKEQ. V gave up 4 bases and J gave up 2 bases; unmatched junction bases: 4. This CDR3 is 15 amino acids long. The CDR3 loop reads CASSLGTGFTDTQYF. Written as DNA, the CDR3 is TGTGCCAGCAGCCTTGGGACAGGGTTCACAGATACGCAGTATTTT.

The chain employs TRBV5-1 and TRBJ2-3; the match to TRBD2 covers 8 bases. The germline V gene encodes CDR1 SGHRS and CDR2 YFSETQ. This CDR3 has 15 amino acids. The V gene end was trimmed by 8 bases and the J gene end by 5 bases; junction bases not matched to a gene: 13. The CDR3: CASSLLAGVRDTQYF. CDR3 DNA sequence: TGCGCCAGTTCCCTTCTAGCGGGCGTTAGAGATACGCAGTATTTT.

This chain connects TRBV7-6 to TRBJ1-3; unclear D gene. Germline V gene data show CDR1 as SGHVS and CDR2 as FNYEAQ. The CDR3 extends over 15 amino acids. Trimming removed 1 base from V and 5 bases from J, with 12 bases in between. The CDR3 protein is CASSLGVGGRNTIYF. The CDR3 nucleotides read TGTGCCAGCAGCTTAGGCGTCGGAGGGCGAAACACCATATATTTT.

The chain links TRBV7-9 to TRBJ1-3; a weak D match, TRBD1 (6 bases). Trimming cost V 4 bases and J 0 bases, with 13 bases left between them. The CDR3 length is 16 residues. CDR1 and CDR2 from the germline V gene are SEHNR and FQNEAQ (reference sequence). The CDR3 loop reads CASSSSRQVSGNTIYF. CDR3 coding DNA: TGTGCCAGCAGCTCTTCCCGACAGGTCTCTGGAAACACCATATATTTT.